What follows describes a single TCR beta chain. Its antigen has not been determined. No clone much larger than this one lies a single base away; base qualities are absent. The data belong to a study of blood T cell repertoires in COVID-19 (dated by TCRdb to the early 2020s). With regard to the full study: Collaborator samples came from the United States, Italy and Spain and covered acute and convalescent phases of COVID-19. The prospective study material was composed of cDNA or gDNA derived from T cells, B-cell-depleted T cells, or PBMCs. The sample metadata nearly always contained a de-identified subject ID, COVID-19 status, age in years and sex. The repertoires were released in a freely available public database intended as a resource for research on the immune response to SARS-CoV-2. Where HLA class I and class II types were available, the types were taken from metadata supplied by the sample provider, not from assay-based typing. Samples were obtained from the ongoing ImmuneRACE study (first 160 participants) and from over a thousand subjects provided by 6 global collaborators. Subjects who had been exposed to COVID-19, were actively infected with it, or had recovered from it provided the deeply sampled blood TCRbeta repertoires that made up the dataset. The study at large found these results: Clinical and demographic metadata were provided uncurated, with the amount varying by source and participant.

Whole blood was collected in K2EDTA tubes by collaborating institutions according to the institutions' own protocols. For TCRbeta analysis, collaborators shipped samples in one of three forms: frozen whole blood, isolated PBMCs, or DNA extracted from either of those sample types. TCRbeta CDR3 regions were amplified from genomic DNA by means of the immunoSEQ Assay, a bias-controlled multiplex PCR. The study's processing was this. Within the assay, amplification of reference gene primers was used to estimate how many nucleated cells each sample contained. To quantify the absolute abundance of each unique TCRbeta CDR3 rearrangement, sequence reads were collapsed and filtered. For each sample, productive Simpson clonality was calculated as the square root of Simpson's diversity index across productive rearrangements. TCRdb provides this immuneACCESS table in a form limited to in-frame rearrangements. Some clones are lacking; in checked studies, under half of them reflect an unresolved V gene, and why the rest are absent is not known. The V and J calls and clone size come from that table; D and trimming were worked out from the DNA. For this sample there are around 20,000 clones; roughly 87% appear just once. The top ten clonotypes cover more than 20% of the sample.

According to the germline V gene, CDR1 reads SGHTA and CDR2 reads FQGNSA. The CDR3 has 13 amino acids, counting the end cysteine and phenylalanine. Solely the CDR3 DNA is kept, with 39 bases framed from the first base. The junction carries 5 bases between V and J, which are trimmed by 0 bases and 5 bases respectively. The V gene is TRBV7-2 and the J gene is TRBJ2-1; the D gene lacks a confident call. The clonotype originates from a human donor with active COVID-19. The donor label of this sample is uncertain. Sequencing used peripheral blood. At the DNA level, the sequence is TGTGCCAGCAGCTTAGCTAGAGACAATGAGCAGTTCTTC. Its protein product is CASSLARDNEQFF.